This TCR beta chain derives from a study of neurological immune-mediated disorders (dated by TCRdb to the late 2010s). In terms of the full investigation: Among the roughly 34 multiple sclerosis patients, relapsing-remitting MS was present in some 30 and secondary progressive MS was present in 3. The study compared peripheral blood TCR-beta repertoires of HTLV-I-associated myelopathy (HAM/TSP) patients, multiple sclerosis patients and healthy controls using UMI-based sequencing. The 100 to 110 TCR-beta libraries covered PBMC samples along with longitudinal samples, technical triplicates, and paired sorted CD4+ and CD8+ T-cell subsets. The cohort comprised 68 subjects: 15 or so HAM/TSP patients, approximately 34 multiple sclerosis patients and about 20 healthy controls.

cDNA synthesis used template-switch 5'RACE with a primer carrying a 10-nucleotide random unique molecular identifier tagging each TCR transcript. Every sequencing run yielded over 160 million TCR-beta sequences covering 15-18 subjects. Total RNA was extracted with the RNeasy kit. TCR-beta VDJ regions were amplified with primers for the TCR constant region and the 5'RACE anchor, using the KAPA Real-time Library Amplification kit. Sample indexes and Illumina adaptors were added in a first PCR, and a second PCR then increased library yield. After Ampure bead purification, the roughly 650 bp TCR product was size-selected on a 2% E-gel SizeSelection system. Library quality was checked on a Bioanalyzer, concentration was measured with Qubit, and libraries were quantified with the Kapa Library Quantification kit before pooling. An Illumina HiSeq 2500 sequenced the libraries paired-end 2 x 150 bp. To increase sequence diversity, roughly 24-32% phiX was spiked into each library pool. In the source study's methods: The quality-filtered reads were processed with the UMI-based MiGEC pipeline, whose error correction step removed more than 80% of the raw TCR sequences. VDJ genes were aligned to IMGT germline references, and each clonotype was defined by a unique CDR3 amino acid sequence together with V-J genes. Clonal expansion, Shannon diversity and CDR3 relatedness were evaluated with VDJtools (CalcPairwiseDistances, ClusterSamples), while phylogenetic trees were built in CLCbio workbench. A clone was classed as expanded if it had 8 or more unique UMIs, a cutoff based on coefficient-of-variation modelling across technical triplicates. TCRdb trimmed public reads at Q25 via fastp, called clones via MiXCR and kept in-frame beta chains. Entries are consolidated by CDR3 protein sequence, retaining the most common genes and DNA. TCRdb's processing, not the authors' own work, is the source of the V and J calls. The sample records about 66,000 distinct CDR3 sequences, 4.5% of which are singletons. The top ten clones comprise 6.5% to 7.5% of the sample.

This clonotype appeared many times. Its antigen is still unknown. Base qualities are not at hand, and no much larger clone is one base apart. Paper-wide results and their limitations: No identical CDR3 amino acid sequences were shared among expanded clones across subjects, suggesting private TCR-beta repertoires in all groups. No clinical or MRI features were associated with the MS cluster, and the authors said that larger cohorts are needed. Phylogenetic analysis grouped repertoires from 18 of 34 MS patients into a cluster of related CDR3 sequences, suggesting a possible repertoire-level signature. TCR clonal expansion was greatest in HAM/TSP patients and smallest in MS patients, who ranked below even healthy controls.

Libraries from unsorted PBMCs were made from 2 million PBMCs kept in RNAlater at -80 degrees C until RNA extraction. Multiple sclerosis patients were enrolled in a US clinical protocol under which disease progression was evaluated by magnetic resonance imaging. Peripheral blood underwent Ficoll-Hypaque density gradient centrifugation to isolate PBMCs, which were then cryopreserved in liquid nitrogen. V and J lose 5 bases and 2 bases, and a span of 12 bases separates them. The CDR3 has 13 amino acids, counting the end cysteine and phenylalanine. Only the CDR3 DNA stays, 39 bases, in frame from base 1. From a lookup of the germline V gene (reference sequence), CDR1 and CDR2 are DFQATT and SNEGSKA.

This sequence originates from a man aged 25 to 40 with multiple sclerosis. The chain links TRBV20-1 with TRBJ1-2; possibly the D gene is TRBD1, per 5 matching bases. What was sequenced was PBMCs. The CDR3 in this case is CSASGPGNYGYTF. The DNA reads as follows: TGCAGTGCTTCGGGGCCGGGGAACTATGGCTACACCTTC.